These 13 T cell receptor beta chains came from one sample sequenced in a study of persistence of HIV-infected CD4 T cells. Cells were stimulated with CMV-infected fibroblast lysates at 10 ug/mL. CD40L-negative CD69-negative CD45RO-high memory CD4+ T cells were sorted as populations depleted of antigen-responding cells. This was the immunoSEQ version 4 assay in survey mode. Using immunoSEQ multiplex PCR, the repertoire was profiled, and TCRdb retains in-frame clones only, with some absent. Of more than 35,000 clones in the sample, around 80% were seen once. These receptors' antigens are unknown. The material sequenced was CD4+ T cells sorted from PBMCs after approximately 18-hour stimulation, taken from a patient who received antiretroviral therapy. The receptor set was obtained from an adult man with HIV who was CMV-seropositive.

The rearrangement joins TRBV6-5 to TRBJ1-5; D may be TRBD1 (5 bases). Trimming took 6 bases from V and 1 from J, leaving 10 bases between them. Germline CDR1 is MNHEY and CDR2 is SVGAGI. The CDR3 sequence is 14 residues long. The CDR3, as DNA: TGTGCCAGCAGACGCCGGGACAGCAATCAGCCCCAGCATTTT. This codes for CASRRRDSNQPQHF.

Relative to its sample, this clone is medium-sized. The chain carries TRBV19 and TRBJ1-6, with D unclear. CDR3 length: 13 amino acids. The germline V gene has CDR1 LNHDA and CDR2 SQIVND (reference sequence). V was pared by 10 bases and J by 4 bases, with 11 bases between. DNA of the CDR3: TGTGCCACTGGACGGGAATATAATTCACCCCTCCACTTT. It translates to CATGREYNSPLHF. The whole variable domain, remainder taken from reference TRBV19 and TRBJ1-6, is DGGITQSPKYLFRKEGQNVTLSCEQNLNHDAMYWYRQDPGQGLRLIYYSQIVNDFQKGDIAEGYSVSREKKESFPLTVTSAQKNPTAFYLCATGREYNSPLHFGNGTRLTVT.

The chain carries TRBV5-5 and TRBJ2-3, with D possibly being TRBD2 (5 bases). The CDR3 has 16 amino acids. The V gene's germline CDR1 is SGHKS and CDR2 YYEKEE (reference sequence). Between the trimmed V and J ends, which lost 4 bases and 2 bases, there was a span of 17 bases. The CDR3 is CASSPLMRLNTDTQYF. For the CDR3, the DNA is TGTGCCAGCAGCCCCCTTATGCGACTAAACACAGATACGCAGTATTTT. Looking up the rest from reference TRBV5-5 and TRBJ2-3 gives the full variable domain: DAGVTQSPTHLIKTRGQQVTLRCSPISGHKSVSWYQQVLGQGPQFIFQYYEKEERGRGNFPDRFSARQFPNYSSELNVNALLLGDSALYLCASSPLMRLNTDTQYFGPGTRLTVL.

To note about this clone: Other DNA sequences in this sample translate to the same CDR3. The chain links TRBV2 to TRBJ1-2; tentatively, D is TRBD1 (6 bases). Trimming took 1 base from V and 3 from J, leaving 6 bases between them. The CDR3 loop spans 13 amino acids. Germline V gene lookup returns CDR1 SNHLY and CDR2 FYNNEI. This chain's CDR3 is CASSEEGDYGYTF. Here the CDR3 DNA reads TGTGCCAGCAGTGAAGAGGGGGACTATGGCTACACCTTC.

The rearrangement links TRBV5-1 to TRBJ1-1; D uncertain. CDR3 size: 13 residues. V was pared by 2 bases and J by 3 bases, with 8 bases between. The germline gives CDR1 SGHRS, CDR2 YFSETQ. As DNA, the CDR3 is TGCGCCAGCAGCTTCGGGGTGGACACTGAAGCTTTCTTT. Protein product: CASSFGVDTEAFF.

This chain uses TRBV5-1 with TRBJ2-1; 9 nucleotides line up with TRBD1. The CDR3 is 15 amino acids. CDR1 is SGHRS and CDR2 is YFSETQ in the germline V gene. The ends lost 4 bases at V and 5 bases at J; junction bases unmatched: 7. The CDR3 loop is CASSISGTGHNEQFF. Here the CDR3 DNA reads TGCGCCAGCAGCATCTCCGGGACAGGGCACAATGAGCAGTTCTTC.

The V gene is TRBV6-5, the J gene TRBJ1-5, with TRBD1 as a possible D gene (5 bases). The V end lost 4 bases, the J end lost 3 bases, and 16 bases lay between the germline ends. The CDR3 extends over 16 amino acids. Germline assignment: CDR1 MNHEY and CDR2 SVGAGI. The CDR3 DNA reads as TGTGCCAGCAGTTCCCGAGACAGTGCCTACAATCAGCCCCAGCATTTT. Amino acid sequence: CASSSRDSAYNQPQHF.

This CDR3 is CASSRTYNSYEQYF. CDR3 nucleotide sequence: TGTGCCAGTTCTAGGACCTATAACTCCTACGAGCAGTACTTC. The V gene is TRBV27, the J gene TRBJ2-7; D uncertain. Germline CDR1 and CDR2: MNHEY and SMNVEV (reference sequence). Trimming took off 9 bases at V and 0 bases at J, with 15 bases between the two ends. This CDR3 region has 14 residues.

V and J are TRBV28 and TRBJ1-2; no definite D call. Germline V gene sequence: CDR1 MDHEN, CDR2 SYDVKM. Trimming took off 3 bases at V and 4 bases at J, with 3 bases between the two ends. The CDR3 is 11 residues long. CDR3 amino acids: CASSLSYGYTF. In DNA, the CDR3 is TGTGCCAGCAGTTTGAGCTATGGCTACACCTTC.

The chain recombines TRBV19 with TRBJ1-2, with 7 bases that match TRBD1. Germline values: CDR1 LNHDA, CDR2 SQIVND (reference sequence). After removal of 5 bases from V and 1 base from J, the junction contained 10 bases not matched to a gene. This CDR3 contains 16 residues. The DNA for the CDR3 is TGTGCCAGTAGTCCTACGGGACAGACATTTAACTATGGCTACACCTTC. Translating it yields CASSPTGQTFNYGYTF.

The sample holds a few counts of this clone. The chain combines TRBV12-3 or TRBV12-4 with TRBJ1-2; D not certain. V was clipped by 6 bases and J by 8 bases, with 13 bases between them. The CDR3 is 12 amino acids. The chain's CDR3 is CASRGGAGGYTF. The CDR3 region has the DNA TGTGCCAGCAGAGGCGGAGCAGGAGGCTACACCTTC.

The chain employs TRBV5-1 and TRBJ1-1, with a tentative D call TRBD1 (5 bases). V dropped 0 bases and J dropped 7 bases, with 13 bases sitting between them. The CDR3 runs 14 residues. From germline, CDR1 is SGHRS and CDR2 YFSETQ. The CDR3 spells CASSLAAGTREAFF. The CDR3 DNA reads as TGCGCCAGCAGCTTGGCCGCAGGGACCCGTGAAGCTTTCTTT.

The gene calls are TRBV28 and TRBJ1-4; D call uncertain. The germline gives CDR1 MDHEN, CDR2 SYDVKM. The length of the CDR3 is 13 residues. V lost 8 bases, J lost 4 bases, and 11 bases lay in between. CDR3 sequence reads: CASRRGLNEKLFF. CDR3 coding DNA: TGTGCCAGCCGTCGAGGGCTTAATGAAAAACTGTTTTTT.